This passage covers 9 T cell receptor beta chains from one sample sequenced in a study of tumor-infiltrating lymphocytes in primary liver carcinoma. Unsorted whole blood supplied the blood RNA, and germline DNA was isolated too. With 400 to 550 ng total RNA as template and a constant-region primer, TCR beta cDNA was made. ARM-PCR, slightly modified, supplied the TCR beta libraries through three nested multiplex PCR rounds. It was with TRBV1-TRBV30 forward primers and a C-beta reverse primer that the first two PCR rounds were run, at roughly 10 cycles each. TCRdb re-derived calls from the multiplex PCR reads in MiXCR, one entry per CDR3 protein. The repertoire has hundreds of thousands of distinct CDR3 sequences, about 50% of them found once; the top ten carry approximately 15%. Input material: peripheral blood. All receptors come from a woman between 25 and 40 years old with primary liver carcinoma and hepatitis B virus infection.

A word on this clonotype: This clone may be a read error of a much larger clone one base away. This chain joins TRBV12-5 and TRBJ2-5, with 8 positions matching TRBD2. V shed 5 bases, J shed 4 bases, and the junction held 9 bases outside the gene matches. This CDR3 spans 15 amino acids. Germline CDR1 LGHNT, CDR2 FRNRAP. The DNA for the CDR3 is TGTGCTAGTGGTCTGGCGGGAGGTTTAGGAGAGACCCAGTACTTC. Translating gives CASGLAGGLGETQYF.

Concerning this clonotype: No conserved phenylalanine or tryptophan is present at the end of the CDR3, so a read error is the likely explanation. The chain links TRBV11-2 to TRBJ2-1; D possibly matches TRBD1 or TRBD2 (5 bases each). CDR1 and CDR2 from the germline V gene are SGHAT and FQNNGV. The CDR3 is 16 residues long. CDR3 DNA sequence: TGTGCCTGCAGCTCCGGGACCAGGGTCCGCTCTAATGAGCAGTTCCTC. Amino acid sequence: CACSSGTRVRSNEQFL.

A note on this clonotype: A read error may be the cause here, since a much bigger clone is one base away. DNA of the CDR3: TGTGCCAGCAGTTCGTCTAGCGGGAGAGCAGATACGCAGTATTTT. This gives the protein CASSSSSGRADTQYF. The chain links TRBV6-6 to TRBJ2-3; 10 bases agree with TRBD2. V gave up 4 bases and J gave up 4 bases; unmatched junction bases: 5. Germline values: CDR1 MNHNY, CDR2 SVGAGI (reference sequence). The CDR3 sequence is 15 residues long.

The rearrangement joins TRBV29-1 to TRBJ1-1; TRBD1 might be the D (6 bases). V gave up 8 bases and J gave up 2 bases, with 15 bases separating them. Germline-derived CDR1 and CDR2 are SQVTM and ANQGSEA. CDR3 size: 13 residues. The CDR3: CSIGIGGNTEAFF. The CDR3 coding sequence is TGCAGCATTGGAATAGGGGGAAACACTGAAGCTTTCTTT.

This clonotype showed up many times. The chain's CDR3 is CASSPGGEYTGELFF. Here the CDR3 DNA reads TGCGCCAGCAGCCCAGGGGGAGAATACACCGGGGAGCTGTTTTTT. V is TRBV4-1 and J is TRBJ2-2; 7 positions agree with TRBD1. This CDR3 has 15 amino acids. Germline loops: CDR1 MGHRA, CDR2 YSYEKL. The trim removed 4 bases at V and 3 bases at J, leaving 5 bases unmatched.

This chain connects TRBV11-2 to TRBJ1-2, with D perhaps TRBD1 (5 bases). Trimming took off 5 bases at V and 11 bases at J, with 18 bases between the two ends. Germline loops: CDR1 SGHAT, CDR2 FQNNGV. The CDR3 covers 13 residues. The CDR3 DNA reads TGTGCCAGCAGCCGCGGGGACCCCTATTGTTACACCTTC. This encodes CASSRGDPYCYTF.

Remarks on this clonotype: A junction end diverges from the germline sequence, so it may reflect a read error. This rearrangement joins TRBV12-3 or TRBV12-4 to TRBJ2-5, with TRBD2 as a possible D gene (5 bases). The CDR3 has 13 amino acids. This chain's CDR3 is CAGRLTGQETQYF. The CDR3 nucleotides are TGTGCCGGCAGACTAACGGGACAAGAGACCCAGTACTTC.

Worth noting for this clonotype: Being one base from a much bigger clone, this may be a read error. CDR3 sequence: CASNFEGRELFF. DNA for the CDR3: TGTGCCAGCAATTTCGAAGGTCGGGAGCTGTTTTTT. V gene TRBV12-3 or TRBV12-4 combines with J gene TRBJ2-2; no clear D. This CDR3 region has 12 residues. Trimming stripped 7 bases from V and 9 bases from J, with 12 bases between.

This clonotype showed up just a few times. A much bigger clone sits one base away, suggesting this may be a read error. Given the absence of the conserved phenylalanine or tryptophan at the CDR3 end, a read error is likely. The DNA for the CDR3 is TGCAGCGTTGTCCTAGCGGGAGGGCGGAGCGGGGAGCTGTTTTCT. Residues: CSVVLAGGRSGELFS. V usage is TRBV29-1 and J usage is TRBJ2-2; the match to TRBD2 covers 12 bases. CDR1 SQVTM and CDR2 ANQGSEA come from the germline V gene. V gave up 4 bases and J gave up 7 bases; unmatched junction bases: 7. CDR3 length: 15 amino acids.